This T cell receptor beta chain was identified during a study of shared clonotypes between healthy human individuals. Study context: CD4 naive and memory got three plates each, CD8 naive two, CD8 memory one.

Sequencing was performed with immunoSEQ multiplex PCR; in TCRdb, only in-frame clones are kept and a portion is missing. This sample has around 560,000 clones, with around 95% found just once. CD8 cells classed as naive were CD45RO-negative and positively selected for CCR7, excluding terminally differentiated effector memory CD45RA+ cells. The CDR3 is 16 residues long. Per germline, CDR1 MNHNS and CDR2 SASEGT. V was shortened by 4 bases and J by 3 bases, with 19 bases between the two germline ends. What was sequenced was naive CD8+ T cells sorted from blood. This receptor was taken from a woman aged 25 to 39 in good health. V is TRBV6-1 and J is TRBJ2-7; D possibly corresponds to TRBD1 (6 bases). The CDR3 protein is CASSASPGHGLYEQYF. DNA for the CDR3: TGTGCCAGCAGTGCTAGTCCGGGACATGGACTCTACGAGCAGTACTTC.